This TCR beta chain was observed in a study of blood T cell repertoires in COVID-19. With 5 bases removed from V and 7 bases from J, the gap between germline ends came to 13 bases. The CDR3 spans 12 residues. Germline V gene data show CDR1 as SGHNT and CDR2 as YYREEE (reference sequence). Original methodology: Using reference gene primer amplification, nucleated cell counts were estimated. The table came from immunoSEQ multiplex PCR; TCRdb's copy has only in-frame clones and leaves some out. V, J and clone size are taken as reported in that table, and D and trimming were inferred from the DNA itself. The sample includes some 200,000 clones, approximately 94% of them seen just once. Seattle cases were enrolled at active infection and followed longitudinally.

This rearrangement joins TRBV5-4 to TRBJ2-7, with a weak D call TRBD1 (6 bases). This sequence originates from a young man with COVID-19, enrolled during active disease. The material sequenced was peripheral blood. CDR3 in amino acids: CASRKGVEEQYF. The CDR3 DNA follows: TGTGCCAGCAGGAAGGGGGTCGAGGAGCAGTACTTC.